The source of this TCR beta chain is a study of blood T cells in healthy people across ages. Points from the study as a whole: Donor CMV status was unknown, possibly confounding expanded clonotype changes.

CDR1 and CDR2 from the germline V gene are MRHNA and SNTAGT. CDR3 size: 12 residues. Donation came from healthy Caucasian individuals in Russia who were aged about 6 to 95. A minimum of 6 micrograms of total RNA was extracted per sample. The sample holds a few counts of this clonotype. Its antigen is still unknown. The authors ran a second PCR of roughly 6 to 12 cycles using a sample-barcoded 5' primer and a J-beta primer mix. Tags on each cDNA molecule came from a template-switch adaptor with 12 random nucleotides. TCRdb re-analysed the 5' RACE reads in MiXCR, keeping a single row per CDR3 protein. The top ten hold roughly 3.7% of the sample, which has about 630,000 distinct CDR3 sequences, around 21% seen once.

The TCR sequence derives from a man aged 65-85 years in good health. The J gene is TRBJ2-5, the V gene TRBV6-4; D call uncertain. The J call may be mistaken, given a closer DNA end match to TRBJ2-7. What was sequenced was blood. The CDR3 reads CASSDSLNEQYF. The CDR3 region has the DNA TGTGCCAGCAGTGACAGTCTGAACGAGCAGTACTTC.